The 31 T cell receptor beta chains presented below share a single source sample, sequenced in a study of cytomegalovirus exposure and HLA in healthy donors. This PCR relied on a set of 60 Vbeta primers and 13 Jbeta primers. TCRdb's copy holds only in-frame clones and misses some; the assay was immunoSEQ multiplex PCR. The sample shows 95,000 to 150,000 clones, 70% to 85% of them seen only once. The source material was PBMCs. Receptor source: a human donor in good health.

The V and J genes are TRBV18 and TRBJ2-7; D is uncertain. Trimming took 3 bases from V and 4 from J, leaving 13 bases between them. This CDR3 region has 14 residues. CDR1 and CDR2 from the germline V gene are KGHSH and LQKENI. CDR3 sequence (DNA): TGTGCCAGCTCACCTCAACCTGACTGGTACGAGCAGTACTTC. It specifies CASSPQPDWYEQYF.

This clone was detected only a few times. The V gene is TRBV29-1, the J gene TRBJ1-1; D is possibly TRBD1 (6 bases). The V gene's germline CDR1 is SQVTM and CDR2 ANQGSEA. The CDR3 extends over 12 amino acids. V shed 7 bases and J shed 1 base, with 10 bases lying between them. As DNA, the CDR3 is TGCAGCGGGGTCAGGGGGAACACTGAAGCTTTCTTT. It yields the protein CSGVRGNTEAFF.

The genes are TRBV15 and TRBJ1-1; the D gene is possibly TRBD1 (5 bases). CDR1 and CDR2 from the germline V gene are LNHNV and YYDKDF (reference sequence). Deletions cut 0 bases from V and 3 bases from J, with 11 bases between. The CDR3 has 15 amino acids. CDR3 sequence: CATSRDGGGYTEAFF. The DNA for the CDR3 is TGTGCCACCAGCAGAGATGGGGGGGGGTACACTGAAGCTTTCTTT.

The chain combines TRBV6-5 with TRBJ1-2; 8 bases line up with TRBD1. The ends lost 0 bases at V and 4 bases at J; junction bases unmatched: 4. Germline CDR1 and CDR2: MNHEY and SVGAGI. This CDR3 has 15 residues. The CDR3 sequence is CASSYSRGQVYGYTF. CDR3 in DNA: TGTGCCAGCAGTTACTCCAGGGGGCAGGTCTATGGCTACACCTTC.

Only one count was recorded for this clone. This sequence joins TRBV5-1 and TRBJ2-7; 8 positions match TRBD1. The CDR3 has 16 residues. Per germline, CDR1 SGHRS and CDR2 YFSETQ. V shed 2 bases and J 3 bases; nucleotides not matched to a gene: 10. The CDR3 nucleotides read TGCGCCAGCAGCTTTAACCGGACAGGGAAAGGCTACGAGCAGTACTTC. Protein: CASSFNRTGKGYEQYF.

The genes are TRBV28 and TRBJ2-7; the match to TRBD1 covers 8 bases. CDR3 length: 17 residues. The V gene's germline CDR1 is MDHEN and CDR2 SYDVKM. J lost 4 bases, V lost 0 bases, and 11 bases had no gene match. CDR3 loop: CASSLWGTGGQDYEQYF. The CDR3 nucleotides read TGTGCCAGCAGTTTATGGGGTACAGGGGGACAGGATTACGAGCAGTACTTC. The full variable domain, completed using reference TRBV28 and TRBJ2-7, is DVKVTQSSRYLVKRTGEKVFLECVQDMDHENMFWYRQDPGLGLRLIYFSYDVKMKEKGDIPEGYSVSREKKERFSLILESASTNQTSMYLCASSLWGTGGQDYEQYFGPGTRLTVT.

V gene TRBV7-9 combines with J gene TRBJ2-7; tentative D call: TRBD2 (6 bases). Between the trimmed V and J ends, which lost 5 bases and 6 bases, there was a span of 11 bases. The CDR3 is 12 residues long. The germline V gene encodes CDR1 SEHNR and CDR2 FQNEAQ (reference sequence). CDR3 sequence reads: CASSAGGPEQYF. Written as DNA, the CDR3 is TGTGCCAGCAGCGCAGGAGGGCCCGAGCAGTACTTC.

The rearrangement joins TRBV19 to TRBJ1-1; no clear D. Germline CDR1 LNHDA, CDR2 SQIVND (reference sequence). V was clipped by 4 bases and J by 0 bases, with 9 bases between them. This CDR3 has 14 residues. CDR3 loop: CASSTRLVNTEAFF. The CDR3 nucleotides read TGTGCCAGTAGTACGCGCCTCGTGAACACTGAAGCTTTCTTT.

The CDR3 DNA follows: TGTGCCACTCTCCGACTAGCGGCCCTCTACAATGAGCAGTTCTTC. It encodes CATLRLAALYNEQFF. This chain links TRBV28 with TRBJ2-1; 9 positions agree with TRBD2. The CDR3 is made up of 15 amino acids. V dropped 10 bases and J dropped 3; count of bases not matched to a gene: 10. Germline-derived CDR1 and CDR2 are MDHEN and SYDVKM.

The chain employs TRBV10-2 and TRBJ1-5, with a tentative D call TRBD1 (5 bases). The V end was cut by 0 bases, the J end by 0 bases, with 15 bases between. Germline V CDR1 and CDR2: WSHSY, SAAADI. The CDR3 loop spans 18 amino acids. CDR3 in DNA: TGCGCCAGCAGTGAGTCGACTCCGGGGGTTAATAGCAATCAGCCCCAGCATTTT. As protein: CASSESTPGVNSNQPQHF.

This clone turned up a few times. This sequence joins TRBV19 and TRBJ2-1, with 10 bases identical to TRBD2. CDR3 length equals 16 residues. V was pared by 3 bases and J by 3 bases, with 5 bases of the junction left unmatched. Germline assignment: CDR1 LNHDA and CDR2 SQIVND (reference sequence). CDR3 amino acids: CASSMEAGGDYNEQFF. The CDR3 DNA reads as TGTGCCAGTAGTATGGAAGCGGGAGGGGACTACAATGAGCAGTTCTTC. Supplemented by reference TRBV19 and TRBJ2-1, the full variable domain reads DGGITQSPKYLFRKEGQNVTLSCEQNLNHDAMYWYRQDPGQGLRLIYYSQIVNDFQKGDIAEGYSVSREKKESFPLTVTSAQKNPTAFYLCASSMEAGGDYNEQFFGPGTRLTVL.

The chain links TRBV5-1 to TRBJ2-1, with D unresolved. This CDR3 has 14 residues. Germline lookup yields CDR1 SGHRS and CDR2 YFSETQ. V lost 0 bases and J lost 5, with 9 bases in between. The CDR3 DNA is TGCGCCAGCAGCTTGGGGTCCCGGGACAATGAGCAGTTCTTC. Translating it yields CASSLGSRDNEQFF.

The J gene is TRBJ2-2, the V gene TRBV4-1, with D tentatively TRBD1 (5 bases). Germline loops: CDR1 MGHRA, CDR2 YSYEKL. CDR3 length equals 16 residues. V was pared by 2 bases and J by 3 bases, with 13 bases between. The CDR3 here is CASSQPRDWDTGELFF. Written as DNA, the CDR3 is TGCGCCAGCAGCCAACCCAGGGATTGGGACACCGGGGAGCTGTTTTTT.

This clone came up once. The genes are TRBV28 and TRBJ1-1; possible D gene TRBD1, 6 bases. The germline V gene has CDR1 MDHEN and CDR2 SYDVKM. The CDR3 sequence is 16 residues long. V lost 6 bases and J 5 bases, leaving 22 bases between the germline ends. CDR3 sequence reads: CASRAPAGVGKTEAFF. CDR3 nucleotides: TGTGCCAGCAGAGCCCCCGCAGGGGTGGGGAAAACTGAAGCTTTCTTT.

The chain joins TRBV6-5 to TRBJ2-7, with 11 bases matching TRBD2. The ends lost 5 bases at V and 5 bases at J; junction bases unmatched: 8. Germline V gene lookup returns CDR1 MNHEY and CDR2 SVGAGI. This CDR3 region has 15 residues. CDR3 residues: CASSRLAGGYDEQYF. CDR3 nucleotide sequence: TGTGCCAGCAGTCGGTTAGCGGGAGGGTACGACGAGCAGTACTTC.

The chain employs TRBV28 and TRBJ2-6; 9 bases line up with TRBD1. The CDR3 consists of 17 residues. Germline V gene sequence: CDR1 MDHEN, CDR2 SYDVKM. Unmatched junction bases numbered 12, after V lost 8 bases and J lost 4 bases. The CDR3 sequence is CASRLPGQGYGANVLTF. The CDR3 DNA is TGTGCCAGCCGACTACCGGGACAGGGTTACGGGGCCAACGTCCTGACTTTC.

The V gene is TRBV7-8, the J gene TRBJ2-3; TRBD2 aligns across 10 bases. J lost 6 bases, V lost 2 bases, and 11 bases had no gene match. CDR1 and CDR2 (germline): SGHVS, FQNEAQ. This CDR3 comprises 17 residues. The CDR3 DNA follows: TGTGCCAGCAGCTTAAATCCAGCGGGGGGGATCGTGGATACGCAGTATTTT. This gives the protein CASSLNPAGGIVDTQYF.

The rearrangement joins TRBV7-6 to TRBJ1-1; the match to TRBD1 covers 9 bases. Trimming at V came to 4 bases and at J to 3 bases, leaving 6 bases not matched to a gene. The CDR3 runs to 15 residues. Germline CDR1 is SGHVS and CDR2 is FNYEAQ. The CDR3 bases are TGTGCCAGCAGCTCCTGGGACAGGGAGGACACTGAAGCTTTCTTT. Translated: CASSSWDREDTEAFF.

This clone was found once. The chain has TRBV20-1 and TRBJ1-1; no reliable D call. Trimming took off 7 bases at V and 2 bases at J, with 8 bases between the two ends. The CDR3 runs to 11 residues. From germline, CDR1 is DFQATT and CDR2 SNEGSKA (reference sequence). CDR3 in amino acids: CSVPGNTEAFF. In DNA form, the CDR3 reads TGCAGTGTACCAGGTAACACTGAAGCTTTCTTT.

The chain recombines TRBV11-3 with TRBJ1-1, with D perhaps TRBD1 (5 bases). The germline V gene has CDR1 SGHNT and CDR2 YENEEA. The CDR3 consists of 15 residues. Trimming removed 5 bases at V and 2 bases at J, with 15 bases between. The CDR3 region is CASSPGGESNTEAFF. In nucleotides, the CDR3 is TGTGCCAGCAGCCCTGGGGGGGAGTCCAACACTGAAGCTTTCTTT.

Here the CDR3 reads CASRPQAPGSYNEQFF. The CDR3 region has the DNA TGTGCCAGCAGGCCCCAAGCTCCAGGCTCCTACAATGAGCAGTTCTTC. The chain carries TRBV28 and TRBJ2-1; no definite D call. CDR1 is MDHEN, CDR2 SYDVKM, per germline. V gave up 6 bases and J gave up 0 bases, with 15 bases separating them. This CDR3 is built from 16 residues.

CDR3 bases: TGTGCCAGCTCGTCAGGTCGCGCCGGGGAGCTGTTTTTT. Translation gives CASSSGRAGELFF. The rearrangement joins TRBV18 to TRBJ2-2; D unresolved. Trimming removed 6 bases at V and 6 bases at J, with 11 bases between. From germline, CDR1 is KGHSH and CDR2 LQKENI. The CDR3 covers 13 residues.

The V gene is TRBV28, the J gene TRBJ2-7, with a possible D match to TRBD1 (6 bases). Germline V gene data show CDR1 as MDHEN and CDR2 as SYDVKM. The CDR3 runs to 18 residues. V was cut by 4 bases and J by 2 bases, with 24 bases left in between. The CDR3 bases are TGTGCCAGCAGTTCCATAGGGGTGGGGTTCAGGGGCCCCTACGAGCAGTACTTC. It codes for CASSSIGVGFRGPYEQYF.

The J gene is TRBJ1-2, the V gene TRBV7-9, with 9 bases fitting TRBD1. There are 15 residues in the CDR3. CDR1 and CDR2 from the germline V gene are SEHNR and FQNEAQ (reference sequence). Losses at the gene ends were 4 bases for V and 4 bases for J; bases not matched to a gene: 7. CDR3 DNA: TGTGCCAGCAGCTCCATTGGGACAGGGACCTATGGCTACACCTTC. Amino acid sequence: CASSSIGTGTYGYTF.

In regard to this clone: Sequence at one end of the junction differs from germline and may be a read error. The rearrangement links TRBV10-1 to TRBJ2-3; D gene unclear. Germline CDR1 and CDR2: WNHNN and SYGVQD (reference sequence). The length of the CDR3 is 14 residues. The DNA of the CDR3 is TGCGCCAGCAGTCAGTCCAGGATCACAGATACGCAGTATTTT. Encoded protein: CASSQSRITDTQYF.

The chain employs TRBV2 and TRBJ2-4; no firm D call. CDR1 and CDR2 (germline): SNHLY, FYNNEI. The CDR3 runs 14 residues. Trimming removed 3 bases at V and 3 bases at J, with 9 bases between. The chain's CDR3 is CASSDSSSKNIQYF. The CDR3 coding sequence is TGTGCCAGCAGTGATAGTTCTAGCAAAAACATTCAGTACTTC. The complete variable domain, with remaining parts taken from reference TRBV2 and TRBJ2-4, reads EPEVTQTPSHQVTQMGQEVILRCVPISNHLYFYWYRQILGQKVEFLVSFYNNEISEKSEIFDDQFSVERPDGSNFTLKIRSTKLEDSAMYFCASSDSSSKNIQYFGAGTRLSVL.

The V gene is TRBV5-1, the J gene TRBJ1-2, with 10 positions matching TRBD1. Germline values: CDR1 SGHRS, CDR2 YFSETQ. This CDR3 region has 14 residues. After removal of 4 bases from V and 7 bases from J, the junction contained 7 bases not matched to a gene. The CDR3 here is CASSPGTGVGGYTF. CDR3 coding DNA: TGCGCCAGCAGCCCTGGGACAGGGGTAGGTGGCTACACCTTC.

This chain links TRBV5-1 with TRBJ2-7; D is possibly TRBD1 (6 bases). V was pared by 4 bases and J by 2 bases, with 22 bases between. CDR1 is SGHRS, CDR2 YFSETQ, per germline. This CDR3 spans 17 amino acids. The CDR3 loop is CASSPGQGTTPPYEQYF. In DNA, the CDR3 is TGCGCCAGCAGCCCCGGGCAGGGGACCACTCCCCCCTACGAGCAGTACTTC.

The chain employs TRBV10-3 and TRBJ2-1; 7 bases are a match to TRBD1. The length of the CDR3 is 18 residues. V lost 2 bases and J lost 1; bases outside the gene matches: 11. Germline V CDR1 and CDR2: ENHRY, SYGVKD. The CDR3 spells CAISEPTTGELSYNEQFF. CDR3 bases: TGTGCCATCAGTGAGCCGACCACAGGGGAGTTATCCTACAATGAGCAGTTCTTC.

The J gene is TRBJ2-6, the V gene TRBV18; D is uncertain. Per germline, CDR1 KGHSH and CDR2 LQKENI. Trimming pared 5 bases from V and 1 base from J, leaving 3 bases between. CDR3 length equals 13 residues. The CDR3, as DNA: TGTGCCAGCTCAACTTCTGGGGCCAACGTCCTGACTTTC. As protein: CASSTSGANVLTF.

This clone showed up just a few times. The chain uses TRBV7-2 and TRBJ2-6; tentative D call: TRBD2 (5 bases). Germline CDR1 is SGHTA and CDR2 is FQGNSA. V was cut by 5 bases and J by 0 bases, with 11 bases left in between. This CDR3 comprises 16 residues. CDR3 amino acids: CASSPQSGSGANVLTF. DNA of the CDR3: TGTGCCAGCAGCCCCCAAAGCGGCTCTGGGGCCAACGTCCTGACTTTC.